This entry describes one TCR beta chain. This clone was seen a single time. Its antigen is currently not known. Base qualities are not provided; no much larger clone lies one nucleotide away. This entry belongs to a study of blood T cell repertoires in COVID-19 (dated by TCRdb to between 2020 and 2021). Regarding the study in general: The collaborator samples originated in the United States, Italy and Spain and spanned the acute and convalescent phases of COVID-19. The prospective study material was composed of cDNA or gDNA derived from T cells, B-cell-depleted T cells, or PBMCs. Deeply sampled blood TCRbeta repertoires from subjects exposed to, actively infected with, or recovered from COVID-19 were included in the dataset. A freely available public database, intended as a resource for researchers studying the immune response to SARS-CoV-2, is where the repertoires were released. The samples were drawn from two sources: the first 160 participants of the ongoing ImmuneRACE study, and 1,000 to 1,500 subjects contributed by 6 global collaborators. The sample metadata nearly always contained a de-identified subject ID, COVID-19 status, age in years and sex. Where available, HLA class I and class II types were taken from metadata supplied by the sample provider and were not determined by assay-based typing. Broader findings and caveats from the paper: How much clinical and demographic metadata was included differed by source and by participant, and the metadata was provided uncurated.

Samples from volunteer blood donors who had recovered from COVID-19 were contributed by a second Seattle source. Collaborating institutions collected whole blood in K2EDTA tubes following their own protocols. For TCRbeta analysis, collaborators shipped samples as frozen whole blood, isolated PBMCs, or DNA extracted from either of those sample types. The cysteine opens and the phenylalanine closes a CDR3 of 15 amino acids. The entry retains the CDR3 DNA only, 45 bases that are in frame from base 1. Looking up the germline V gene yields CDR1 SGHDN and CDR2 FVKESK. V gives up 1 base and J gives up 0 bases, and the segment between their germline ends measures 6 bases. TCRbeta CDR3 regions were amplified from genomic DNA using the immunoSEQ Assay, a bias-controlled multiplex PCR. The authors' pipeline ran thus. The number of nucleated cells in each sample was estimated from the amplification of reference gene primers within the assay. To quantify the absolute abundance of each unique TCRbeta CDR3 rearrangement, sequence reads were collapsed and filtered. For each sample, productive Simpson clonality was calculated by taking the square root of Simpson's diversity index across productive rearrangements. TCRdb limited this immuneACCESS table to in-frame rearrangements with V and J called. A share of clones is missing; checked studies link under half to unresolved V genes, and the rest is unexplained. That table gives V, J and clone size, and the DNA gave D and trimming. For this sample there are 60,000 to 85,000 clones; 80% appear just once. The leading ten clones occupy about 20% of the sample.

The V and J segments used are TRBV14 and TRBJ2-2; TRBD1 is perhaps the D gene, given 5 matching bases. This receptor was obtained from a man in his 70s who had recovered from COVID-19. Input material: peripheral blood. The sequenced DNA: TGTGCCAGCAGCCAAGGGACAACGAACACCGGGGAGCTGTTTTTT. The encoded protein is CASSQGTTNTGELFF.